The 24 T cell receptor beta chains presented below share a single source sample, sequenced in a study of shared T cell receptors in the human thymus. Assay used: immunoSEQ multiplex PCR; TCRdb lists only in-frame clones, some missing. The table includes hundreds of thousands of clones, approximately 89% detected once. This sample also appeared in a second study, on human thymus T cells.

The sequenced material came from thymocytes. The origin of the receptors is a boy under two years old with a congenital heart defect.

The V gene is TRBV6-5, the J gene TRBJ2-1, with D perhaps TRBD1 (6 bases). CDR3 length equals 12 residues. V dropped 7 bases and J dropped 5 bases, with 9 bases sitting between them. Germline CDR1 MNHEY, CDR2 SVGAGI. The CDR3, as DNA: TGTGCCAGCAACGGACAGAACAATGAGCAGTTCTTC. This encodes CASNGQNNEQFF.

The J gene is TRBJ2-1, the V gene TRBV11-2, with TRBD2 matching 12 bases. Germline CDR1 SGHAT, CDR2 FQNNGV. This CDR3 is 14 amino acids long. Germline trimming cut 6 bases from V and 6 bases from J; bases unmatched to any gene: 3. This CDR3 reads CASRRTSGTNEQFF. Here the CDR3 DNA reads TGTGCCAGCAGACGGACTAGCGGGACCAATGAGCAGTTCTTC.

A remark on this clone: Other DNA sequences in the sample encode the same CDR3. The CDR3 sequence: CASGRDRGSYNSPLHF. DNA of the CDR3: TGTGCCAGCGGAAGAGACAGGGGCTCCTATAATTCACCCCTCCACTTT. The rearrangement uses TRBV6-4 and TRBJ1-6, with 8 nucleotides matching TRBD1. J lost 0 bases, V lost 8 bases, and 6 bases had no gene match. Germline lookup yields CDR1 MRHNA and CDR2 SNTAGT. This CDR3 is 16 amino acids long.

The chain combines TRBV7-2 with TRBJ2-7; tentatively, D is TRBD1 (6 bases). Germline CDR1 and CDR2: SGHTA and FQGNSA. CDR3 length: 14 residues. V lost 2 bases and J lost 4, with 12 bases in between. The CDR3 is CASSLQGPTYEQYF. The DNA for the CDR3 is TGTGCCAGCAGCTTACAGGGGCCGACTTACGAGCAGTACTTC.

The chain combines TRBV7-6 with TRBJ2-7; TRBD1 agrees at 7 bases. The CDR3 sequence is 14 residues long. Looked up from germline, CDR1 is SGHVS and CDR2 is FNYEAQ. With V trimmed by 5 bases and J by 6 bases, 10 bases remained unmatched. The CDR3 protein is CASSQRQGLTEQYF. CDR3 in DNA: TGTGCCAGCAGCCAAAGACAGGGTCTTACCGAGCAGTACTTC.

The V gene is TRBV27, the J gene TRBJ1-6; TRBD1 matches 8 bases. CDR1 and CDR2 from the germline V gene are MNHEY and SMNVEV (reference sequence). The V gene end was trimmed by 3 bases and the J gene end by 8 bases; junction bases not matched to a gene: 9. The CDR3 length is 16 residues. Here the CDR3 DNA reads TGTGCCAGCAGTTTTAGTACGGAACAGGGGGATTCACCCCTCCACTTT. It is translated as CASSFSTEQGDSPLHF.

The V and J genes are TRBV4-2 and TRBJ1-5; a weak D match, TRBD1 (6 bases). CDR1 and CDR2 (germline): LGHNA, YNFKEQ. CDR3 length: 15 amino acids. Trimming left V 5 bases short and J 3 bases short, with 14 bases between. CDR3 sequence: CASSTKYRDNQPQHF. The CDR3 DNA reads TGTGCCAGCAGCACTAAATACAGGGACAATCAGCCCCAGCATTTT.

The chain joins TRBV5-1 to TRBJ2-7, with D maybe TRBD1 (6 bases). Germline CDR1 SGHRS, CDR2 YFSETQ. V gave up 0 bases and J gave up 3 bases, with 13 bases separating them. The CDR3 is 15 residues long. The CDR3 sequence is CASSLGSGQLYEQYF. CDR3 nucleotides: TGCGCCAGCAGCTTGGGCTCGGGACAACTCTACGAGCAGTACTTC.

The V and J genes are TRBV5-1 and TRBJ2-5; tentatively, D is TRBD1 (6 bases). There are 14 residues in the CDR3. Germline-derived CDR1 and CDR2 are SGHRS and YFSETQ. V lost 0 bases and J 4 bases, leaving 10 bases between the germline ends. In DNA, the CDR3 is TGCGCCAGCAGCTTGGTGGCAGGGGCAGAGACCCAGTACTTC. It translates to CASSLVAGAETQYF. The complete variable domain, with remaining parts taken from reference TRBV5-1 and TRBJ2-5, reads KAGVTQTPRYLIKTRGQQVTLSCSPISGHRSVSWYQQTPGQGLQFLFEYFSETQRNKGNFPGRFSGRQFSNSRSEMNVSTLELGDSALYLCASSLVAGAETQYFGPGTRLLVL.

The rearrangement uses TRBV27 and TRBJ1-1; TRBD1 aligns across 7 bases. The CDR3 runs 15 residues. The germline CDR1 and CDR2 sequences are MNHEY and SMNVEV (reference sequence). The V gene end was trimmed by 6 bases and the J gene end by 11 bases; junction bases not matched to a gene: 18. DNA for the CDR3: TGTGCCAGCAGGCCCCTCACCGGGACAGTTACATGGGCTTTCTTT. Translating gives CASRPLTGTVTWAFF.

The chain links TRBV4-1 to TRBJ2-1, with D possibly being TRBD2 (6 bases). V was trimmed by 3 bases and J by 6 bases, leaving 18 bases between them. Per the germline V gene, CDR1 is MGHRA and CDR2 is YSYEKL. This CDR3 is 16 amino acids long. CDR3 bases: TGCGCCAGCAGCCAGCCGGGACTGGGTCCCCCCAATGAGCAGTTCTTC. Translated, it gives CASSQPGLGPPNEQFF.

The genes are TRBV6-5 and TRBJ1-1, with 7 bases aligning to TRBD1. The V and J ends lost 0 bases and 4 bases, in that order; junction bases with no gene match: 5. Per the germline V gene, CDR1 is MNHEY and CDR2 is SVGAGI. This CDR3 has 15 amino acids. CDR3 region: CASSYSFNRGTEAFF. CDR3 coding DNA: TGTGCCAGCAGTTACTCTTTTAACAGGGGCACTGAAGCTTTCTTT.

V usage is TRBV5-1 and J usage is TRBJ2-2; 7 bases are a match to TRBD2. This CDR3 has 16 residues. Germline values: CDR1 SGHRS, CDR2 YFSETQ. V gave up 2 bases and J gave up 6 bases; unmatched junction bases: 10. The CDR3 DNA reads TGCGCCAGCAGCTTAAGTGGGAGGGTCCGTCCCGGGGAGCTGTTTTTT. This codes for CASSLSGRVRPGELFF.

This sequence joins TRBV4-2 and TRBJ1-1; TRBD1 might be the D (5 bases). The length of the CDR3 is 17 residues. V lost 1 base, J lost 0 bases, and 15 bases lay in between. In germline, CDR1 is LGHNA, CDR2 YNFKEQ. The CDR3 reads CASSQGRGKAVNTEAFF. The CDR3 DNA follows: TGTGCCAGCAGCCAAGGCCGGGGGAAGGCGGTGAACACTGAAGCTTTCTTT.

The J gene is TRBJ2-7, the V gene TRBV19; TRBD2 matches at 8 bases. Germline CDR1 and CDR2: LNHDA and SQIVND (reference sequence). The CDR3 is made up of 18 amino acids. V dropped 5 bases and J dropped 3; count of bases not matched to a gene: 18. Here the CDR3 reads CASSPAPEGSGGHYEQYF. The CDR3 bases are TGTGCCAGTAGTCCCGCCCCAGAGGGGAGCGGGGGTCACTACGAGCAGTACTTC.

The chain employs TRBV11-3 and TRBJ2-2; 9 positions match TRBD1. The CDR3 runs 16 residues. V trimming: 1 base; J trimming: 4 bases; junction bases outside the gene matches: 4. Germline V gene lookup returns CDR1 SGHNT and CDR2 YENEEA. In DNA, the CDR3 is TGTGCCAGCAGCTTAGCGGGACAGGGCACCACCGGGGAGCTGTTTTTT. It translates to CASSLAGQGTTGELFF.

The chain links TRBV20-1 to TRBJ2-1, with D unresolved. CDR3 length: 10 amino acids. Germline V gene data show CDR1 as DFQATT and CDR2 as SNEGSKA (reference sequence). Trimming took off 7 bases at V and 6 bases at J, with 7 bases between the two ends. Here the CDR3 reads CSVTGNEQFF. In DNA form, the CDR3 reads TGCAGTGTTACCGGCAATGAGCAGTTCTTC.

The rearrangement uses TRBV28 and TRBJ1-2; 7 bases fit TRBD1. The CDR3 is 13 residues long. Germline V gives CDR1 MDHEN, CDR2 SYDVKM. V shed 4 bases and J 8 bases; nucleotides not matched to a gene: 7. The CDR3 nucleotides read TGTGCCAGCAGTTCGACCACAGGGGACGGCTACACCTTC. It specifies CASSSTTGDGYTF.

This chain joins TRBV11-2 and TRBJ2-7, with 8 bases matching TRBD1. The CDR3 is 14 amino acids. With 0 bases clipped from V and 6 bases from J, the junction kept 4 bases outside the gene matches. CDR1 is SGHAT, CDR2 FQNNGV, per germline. The CDR3 DNA follows: TGTGCCAGCAGCTTAGAGTCAGGGGGCGGCGAGCAGTACTTC. Translating it yields CASSLESGGGEQYF. The full variable domain, with the rest looked up from reference TRBV11-2 and TRBJ2-7, is EAGVAQSPRYKIIEKRQSVAFWCNPISGHATLYWYQQILGQGPKLLIQFQNNGVVDDSQLPKDRFSAERLKGVDSTLKIQPAKLEDSAVYLCASSLESGGGEQYFGPGTRLTVT.

The chain combines TRBV5-1 with TRBJ1-3; D not resolved. CDR3 length: 11 residues. V was shortened by 7 bases and J by 4 bases, with 6 bases between the two germline ends. Germline V gives CDR1 SGHRS, CDR2 YFSETQ. The DNA for the CDR3 is TGCGCCAGCCGCGCCGGAAACACCATATATTTT. Amino acids: CASRAGNTIYF.

This chain uses TRBV4-1 with TRBJ2-4; tentatively, D is TRBD1 (8 bases). The V end lost 6 bases, the J end lost 0 bases, and 30 bases lay between the germline ends. Germline loops: CDR1 MGHRA, CDR2 YSYEKL. The CDR3 spans 21 residues. The CDR3 reads CASSPRGRAPFSGVAKNIQYF. The CDR3 DNA is TGCGCCAGCAGTCCCAGGGGGCGCGCCCCCTTCAGCGGGGTAGCCAAAAACATTCAGTACTTC.

This clone was observed a single time. This chain links TRBV5-1 with TRBJ2-3; 12 positions match TRBD2. V lost 4 bases, J lost 0 bases, and 21 bases stayed unmatched. The germline V gene has CDR1 SGHRS and CDR2 YFSETQ. The CDR3 is made up of 22 amino acids. The CDR3 DNA reads TGCGCCAGCAGCCTCTCACAGGGGCGACTAGCGGGAGCGGTCGCTAGCACAGATACGCAGTATTTT. It translates to CASSLSQGRLAGAVASTDTQYF.

This clone was detected only once. The V and J genes are TRBV27 and TRBJ2-3, with a tentative D call TRBD2 (5 bases). V gave up 5 bases and J gave up 6 bases, with 21 bases separating them. The CDR3 totals 16 residues. Per germline, CDR1 MNHEY and CDR2 SMNVEV (reference sequence). CDR3 DNA sequence: TGTGCCAGCAGTGGACCGGGAACCAACCGACCCGATACGCAGTATTTT. Protein product: CASSGPGTNRPDTQYF.

The chain combines TRBV15 with TRBJ2-2, with D perhaps matching TRBD2 (5 bases). Germline V gene sequence: CDR1 LNHNV, CDR2 YYDKDF (reference sequence). The CDR3 contains 14 residues. Trimming left V 0 bases short and J 5 bases short, with 7 bases between. The CDR3 is CATSRDGETGELFF. DNA for the CDR3: TGTGCCACCAGCAGAGATGGGGAGACCGGGGAGCTGTTTTTT. Filled out from reference TRBV15 and TRBJ2-2, the complete variable domain reads DAMVIQNPRYQVTQFGKPVTLSCSQTLNHNVMYWYQQKSSQAPKLLFHYYDKDFNNEADTPDNFQSRRPNTSFCFLDIRSPGLGDTAMYLCATSRDGETGELFFGEGSRLTVL.